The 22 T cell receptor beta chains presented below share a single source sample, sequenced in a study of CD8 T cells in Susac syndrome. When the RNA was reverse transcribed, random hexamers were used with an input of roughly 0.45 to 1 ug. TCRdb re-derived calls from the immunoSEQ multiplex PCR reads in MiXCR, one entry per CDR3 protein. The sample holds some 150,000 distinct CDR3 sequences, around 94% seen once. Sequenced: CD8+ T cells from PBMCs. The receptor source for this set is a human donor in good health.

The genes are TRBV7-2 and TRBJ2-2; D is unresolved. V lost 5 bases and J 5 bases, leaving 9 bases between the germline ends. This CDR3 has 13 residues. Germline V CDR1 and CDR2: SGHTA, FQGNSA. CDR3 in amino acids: CASSVIGTGELFF. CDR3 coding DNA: TGTGCCAGCAGCGTAATCGGAACCGGGGAGCTGTTTTTT.

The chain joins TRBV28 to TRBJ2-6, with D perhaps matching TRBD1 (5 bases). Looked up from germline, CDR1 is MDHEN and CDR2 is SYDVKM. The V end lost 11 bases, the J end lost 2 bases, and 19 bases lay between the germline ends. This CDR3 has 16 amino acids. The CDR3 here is CACKTSWGAGANVLTF. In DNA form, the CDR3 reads TGTGCCTGCAAGACGAGTTGGGGCGCTGGGGCCAACGTCCTGACTTTC.

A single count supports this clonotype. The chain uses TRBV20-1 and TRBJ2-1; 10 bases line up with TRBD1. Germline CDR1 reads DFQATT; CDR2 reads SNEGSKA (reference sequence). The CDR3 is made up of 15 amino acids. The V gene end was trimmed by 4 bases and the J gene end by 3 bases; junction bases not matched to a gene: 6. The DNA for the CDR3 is TGCAGTGCTAAACCCCGGGACAGGGGCTACAATGAGCAGTTCTTC. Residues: CSAKPRDRGYNEQFF.

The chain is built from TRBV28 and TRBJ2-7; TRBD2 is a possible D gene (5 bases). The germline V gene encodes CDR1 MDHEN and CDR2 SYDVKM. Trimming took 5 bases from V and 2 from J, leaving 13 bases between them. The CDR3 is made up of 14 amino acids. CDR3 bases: TGTGCCAGCAGTCCGACTACGAACCCCTACGAGCAGTACTTC. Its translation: CASSPTTNPYEQYF.

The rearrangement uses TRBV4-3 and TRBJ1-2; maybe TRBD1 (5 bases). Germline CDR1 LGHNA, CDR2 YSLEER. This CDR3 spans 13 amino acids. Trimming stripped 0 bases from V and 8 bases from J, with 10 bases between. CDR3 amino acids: CASSQDGGVGYTF. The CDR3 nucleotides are TGCGCCAGCAGCCAAGACGGAGGGGTCGGCTACACCTTC.

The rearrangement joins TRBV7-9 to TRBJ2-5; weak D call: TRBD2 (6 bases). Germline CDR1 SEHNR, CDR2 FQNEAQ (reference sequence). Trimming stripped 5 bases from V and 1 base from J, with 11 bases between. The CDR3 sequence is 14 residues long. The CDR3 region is CASSPAGPQETQYF. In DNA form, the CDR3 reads TGTGCCAGCAGCCCCGCGGGACCCCAAGAGACCCAGTACTTC.

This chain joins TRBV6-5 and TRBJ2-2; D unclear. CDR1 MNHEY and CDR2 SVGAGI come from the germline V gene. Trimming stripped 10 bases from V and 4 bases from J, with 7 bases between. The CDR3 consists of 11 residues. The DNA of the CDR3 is TGTGCCACACGGGTCACCGGGGAGCTGTTTTTT. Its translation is CATRVTGELFF.

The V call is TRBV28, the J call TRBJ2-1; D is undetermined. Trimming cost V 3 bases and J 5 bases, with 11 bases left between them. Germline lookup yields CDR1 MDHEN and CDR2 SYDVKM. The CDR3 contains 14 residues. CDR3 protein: CASSFTSLNNEQFF. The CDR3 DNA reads TGTGCCAGCAGTTTTACCTCCCTGAACAATGAGCAGTTCTTC.

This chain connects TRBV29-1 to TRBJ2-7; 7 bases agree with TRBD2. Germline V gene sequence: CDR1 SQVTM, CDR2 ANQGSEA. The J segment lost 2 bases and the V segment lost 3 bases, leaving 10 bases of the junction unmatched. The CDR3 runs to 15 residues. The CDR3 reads CSVEGRGEPPYEQYF. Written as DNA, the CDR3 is TGCAGCGTTGAGGGCCGGGGGGAACCCCCCTACGAGCAGTACTTC.

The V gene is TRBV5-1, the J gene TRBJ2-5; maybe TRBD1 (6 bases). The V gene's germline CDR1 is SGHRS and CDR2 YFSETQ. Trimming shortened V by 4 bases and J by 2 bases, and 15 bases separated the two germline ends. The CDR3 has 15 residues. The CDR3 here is CASSLVQGLQETQYF. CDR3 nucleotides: TGCGCCAGCAGCCTTGTACAGGGCCTACAAGAGACCCAGTACTTC.

The CDR3 nucleotides are TGTGCCAGCAGCGTGGGGGTAGCGGGAGATGGGAATGAGCAGTTCTTC. Translating it yields CASSVGVAGDGNEQFF. The chain has TRBV9 and TRBJ2-1, with 9 bases lining up with TRBD2. The CDR3 totals 16 residues. V lost 2 bases, J lost 7 bases, and 10 bases stayed unmatched. Looked up from germline, CDR1 is SGDLS and CDR2 is YYNGEE.

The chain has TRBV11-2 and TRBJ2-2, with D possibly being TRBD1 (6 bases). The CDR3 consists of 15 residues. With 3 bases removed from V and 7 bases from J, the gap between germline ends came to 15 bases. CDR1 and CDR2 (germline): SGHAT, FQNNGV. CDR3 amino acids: CASSFIEGTIGELFF. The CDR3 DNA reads TGTGCCAGCAGCTTTATTGAAGGGACAATCGGGGAGCTGTTTTTT.

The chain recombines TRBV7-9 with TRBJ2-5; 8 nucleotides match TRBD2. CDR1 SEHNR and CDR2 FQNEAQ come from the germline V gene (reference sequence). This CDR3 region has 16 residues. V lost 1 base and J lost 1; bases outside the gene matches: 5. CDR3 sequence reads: CASSLGQRGLQETQYF. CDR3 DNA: TGTGCCAGCAGCTTAGGACAGCGGGGGCTCCAAGAGACCCAGTACTTC. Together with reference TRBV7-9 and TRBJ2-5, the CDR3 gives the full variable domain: DTGVSQNPRHKITKRGQNVTFRCDPISEHNRLYWYRQTLGQGPEFLTYFQNEAQLEKSRLLSDRFSAERPKGSFSTLEIQRTEQGDSAMYLCASSLGQRGLQETQYFGPGTRLLVL.

CDR3 nucleotide sequence: TGTGCCAGCAGTACCCCCGGGAACAGCACAGATACGCAGTATTTT. The encoded protein is CASSTPGNSTDTQYF. The V and J genes are TRBV2 and TRBJ2-3, with D possibly TRBD2 on 5 matching bases. CDR1 is SNHLY and CDR2 is FYNNEI in the germline V gene. The CDR3 is 15 amino acids. V lost 5 bases, J lost 0 bases, and 12 bases lay in between.

The CDR3 region has the DNA TGCAGCGCAGATGCAGGGTATGAGCAGTTCTTC. Translating it yields CSADAGYEQFF. The chain has TRBV29-1 and TRBJ2-1, with a tentative D call TRBD1 (5 bases). The germline V gene has CDR1 SQVTM and CDR2 ANQGSEA. This CDR3 is 11 amino acids long. V lost 7 bases, J lost 8 bases, and 12 bases lay in between.

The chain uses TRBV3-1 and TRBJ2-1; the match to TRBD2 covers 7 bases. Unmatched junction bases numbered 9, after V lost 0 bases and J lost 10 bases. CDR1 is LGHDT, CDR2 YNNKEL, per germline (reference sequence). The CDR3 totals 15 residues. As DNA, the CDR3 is TGTGCCAGCAGCCAAGATCTAGCGGTCGTCGGGGAGCAGTTCTTC. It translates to CASSQDLAVVGEQFF.

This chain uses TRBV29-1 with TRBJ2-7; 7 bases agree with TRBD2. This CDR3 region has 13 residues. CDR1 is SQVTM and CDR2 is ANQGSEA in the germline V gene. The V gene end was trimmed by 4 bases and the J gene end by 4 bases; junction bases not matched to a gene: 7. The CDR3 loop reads CSVVTSGTYEQYF. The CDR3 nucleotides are TGCAGCGTTGTTACCAGCGGGACTTACGAGCAGTACTTC.

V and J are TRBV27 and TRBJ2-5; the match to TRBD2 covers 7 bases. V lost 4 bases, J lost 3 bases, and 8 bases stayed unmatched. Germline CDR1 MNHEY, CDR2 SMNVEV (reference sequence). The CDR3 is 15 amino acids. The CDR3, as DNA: TGTGCCAGCAGTTCACCTCGCGGGAGCGAAGAGACCCAGTACTTC. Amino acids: CASSSPRGSEETQYF.

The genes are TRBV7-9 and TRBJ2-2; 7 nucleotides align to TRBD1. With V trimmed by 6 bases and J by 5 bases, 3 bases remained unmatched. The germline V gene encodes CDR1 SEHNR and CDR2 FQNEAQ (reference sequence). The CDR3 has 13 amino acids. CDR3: CASRTQGTGELFF. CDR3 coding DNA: TGTGCCAGCAGGACACAGGGGACCGGGGAGCTGTTTTTT.

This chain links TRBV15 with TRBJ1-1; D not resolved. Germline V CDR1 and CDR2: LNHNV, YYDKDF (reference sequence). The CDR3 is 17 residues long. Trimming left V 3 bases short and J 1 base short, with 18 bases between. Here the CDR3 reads CATSRPTAGITNTEAFF. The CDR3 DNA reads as TGTGCCACCAGCAGGCCTACGGCGGGGATCACGAACACTGAAGCTTTCTTT. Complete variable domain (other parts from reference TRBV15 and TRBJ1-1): DAMVIQNPRYQVTQFGKPVTLSCSQTLNHNVMYWYQQKSSQAPKLLFHYYDKDFNNEADTPDNFQSRRPNTSFCFLDIRSPGLGDTAMYLCATSRPTAGITNTEAFFGQGTRLTVV.

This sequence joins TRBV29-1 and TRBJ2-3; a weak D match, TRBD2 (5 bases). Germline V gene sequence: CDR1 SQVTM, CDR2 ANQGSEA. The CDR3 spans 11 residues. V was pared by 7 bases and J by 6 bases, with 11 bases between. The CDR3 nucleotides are TGCAGCGGGACTTATTCGGATACGCAGTATTTT. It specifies CSGTYSDTQYF.

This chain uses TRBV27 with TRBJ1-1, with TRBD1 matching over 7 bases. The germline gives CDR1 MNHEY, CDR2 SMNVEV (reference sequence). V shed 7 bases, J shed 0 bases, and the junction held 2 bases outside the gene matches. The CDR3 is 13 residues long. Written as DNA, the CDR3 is TGTGCCAGCAACGACAGGGTGAACACTGAAGCTTTCTTT. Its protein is CASNDRVNTEAFF.